This T cell receptor beta chain was retrieved from a study of T cell responses to AZD1222 COVID-19 vaccine. Study-level information: Analyses pooled second doses at about 4 or about 12 weeks. Study findings and constraints: White British people made up most donors, females outnumbered males, and clonal diversity was possibly underestimated.

Profiling relied on immunoSEQ multiplex PCR, and the TCRdb table lists in-frame clones only, not all of them. The sample records about 130,000 clones, roughly 93% being singletons. About this clone: Its antigen is unidentified.

This CDR3 is built from 15 residues. V was shortened by 6 bases and J by 6 bases, with 18 bases between the two germline ends. CDR1 is MDHEN and CDR2 is SYDVKM in the germline V gene. The specimen was peripheral blood, collected on day 0 of AZD1222 vaccination. The clonotype originates from an adult in good health. The V and J genes are TRBV28 and TRBJ1-5; D might be TRBD1 (6 bases). In nucleotides, the CDR3 is TGTGCCAGCAGCAGACTCAGGGGCGGCGGTCAGCCCCAGCATTTT. It translates to CASSRLRGGGQPQHF.